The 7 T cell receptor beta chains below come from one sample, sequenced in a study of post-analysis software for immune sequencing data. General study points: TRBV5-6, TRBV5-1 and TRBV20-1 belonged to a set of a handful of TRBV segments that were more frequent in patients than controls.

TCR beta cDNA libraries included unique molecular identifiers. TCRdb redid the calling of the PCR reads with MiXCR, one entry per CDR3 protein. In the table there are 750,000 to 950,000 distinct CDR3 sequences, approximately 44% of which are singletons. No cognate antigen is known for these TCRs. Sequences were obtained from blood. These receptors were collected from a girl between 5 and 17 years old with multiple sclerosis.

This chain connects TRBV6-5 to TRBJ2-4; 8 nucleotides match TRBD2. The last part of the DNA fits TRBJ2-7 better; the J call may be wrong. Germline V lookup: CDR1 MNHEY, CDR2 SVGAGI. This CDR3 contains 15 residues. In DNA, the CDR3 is TGTGCCAGCAGTTACGGAGCGGGAGTCCTCTACGAGCAGTACTTC. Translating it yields CASSYGAGVLYEQYF.

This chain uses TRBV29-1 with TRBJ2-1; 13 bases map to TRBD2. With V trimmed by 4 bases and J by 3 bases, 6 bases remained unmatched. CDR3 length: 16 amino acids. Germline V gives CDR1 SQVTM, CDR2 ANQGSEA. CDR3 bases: TGCAGCGTTGTGTGGACTAGCGGGAGCGACTACAATGAGCAGTTCTTC. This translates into CSVVWTSGSDYNEQFF.

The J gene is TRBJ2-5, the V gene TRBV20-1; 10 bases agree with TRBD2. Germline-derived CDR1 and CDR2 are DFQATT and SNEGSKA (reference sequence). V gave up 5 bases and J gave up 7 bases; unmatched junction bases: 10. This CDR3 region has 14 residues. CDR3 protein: CSAVEVAGGGTQYF. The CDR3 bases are TGCAGTGCTGTAGAGGTAGCGGGAGGAGGGACCCAGTACTTC.

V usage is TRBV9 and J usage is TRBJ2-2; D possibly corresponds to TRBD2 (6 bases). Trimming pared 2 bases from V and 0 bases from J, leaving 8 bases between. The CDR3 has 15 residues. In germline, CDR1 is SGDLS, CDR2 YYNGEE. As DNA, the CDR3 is TGTGCCAGCAGCGTCGGCGGGGCGAACACCGGGGAGCTGTTTTTT. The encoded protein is CASSVGGANTGELFF.

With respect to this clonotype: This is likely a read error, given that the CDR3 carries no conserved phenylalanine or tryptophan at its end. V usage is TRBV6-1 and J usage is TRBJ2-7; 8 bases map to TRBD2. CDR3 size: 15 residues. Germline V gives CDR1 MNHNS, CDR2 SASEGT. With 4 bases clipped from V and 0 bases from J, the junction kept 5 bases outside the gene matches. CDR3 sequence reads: CASSGLAGSSYEQYC. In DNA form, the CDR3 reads TGTGCCAGCAGTGGGCTAGCGGGTTCCTCCTACGAGCAGTACTGC.

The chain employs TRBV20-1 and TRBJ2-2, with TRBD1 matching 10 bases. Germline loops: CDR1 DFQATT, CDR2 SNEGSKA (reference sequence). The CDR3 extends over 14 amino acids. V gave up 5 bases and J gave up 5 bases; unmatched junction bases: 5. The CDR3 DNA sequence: TGCAGTGCTCGACAGGGGGCTGTAACCGGGGAGCTGTTTTTT. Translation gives CSARQGAVTGELFF.

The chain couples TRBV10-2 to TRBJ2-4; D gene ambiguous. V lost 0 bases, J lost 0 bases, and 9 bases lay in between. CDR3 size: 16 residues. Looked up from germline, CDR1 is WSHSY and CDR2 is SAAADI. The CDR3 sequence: CASSESRLIAKNIQYF. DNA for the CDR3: TGCGCCAGCAGTGAGTCCCGACTGATAGCCAAAAACATTCAGTACTTC.